This entry concerns a single T cell receptor beta chain. Its antigen is unknown. The entry originates in a study of OX40 agonist ivuxolimab in advanced cancers. For the study at large: Partial responses occurred in Three dose-escalation patients, one with hepatocellular carcinoma and two with cutaneous melanoma.

The repertoire was sequenced with immunoSEQ multiplex PCR; TCRdb's copy has only in-frame clones and lacks some. The repertoire holds about 69,000 clones, with just over 90% as singletons. Study outcomes and limitations: Among the lowest levels of clonal expansion were found in partial responders at 0.1-3.0 mg/kg.

Trimming cost V 0 bases and J 8 bases, with 5 bases left between them. CDR3 length: 11 residues. CDR1 SNHLY and CDR2 FYNNEI come from the germline V gene. The sample here was CD4+ or CD8+ T cells sorted from blood, taken in a trial of the OX40 agonist ivuxolimab. The sequence came from an adult with an advanced solid tumor such as melanoma, head and neck, liver or kidney cancer. The chain employs TRBV2 and TRBJ2-7; D gene uncertain. The CDR3 here is CASSEALQQYF. CDR3 DNA: TGTGCCAGCAGTGAAGCGCTCCAGCAGTACTTC.